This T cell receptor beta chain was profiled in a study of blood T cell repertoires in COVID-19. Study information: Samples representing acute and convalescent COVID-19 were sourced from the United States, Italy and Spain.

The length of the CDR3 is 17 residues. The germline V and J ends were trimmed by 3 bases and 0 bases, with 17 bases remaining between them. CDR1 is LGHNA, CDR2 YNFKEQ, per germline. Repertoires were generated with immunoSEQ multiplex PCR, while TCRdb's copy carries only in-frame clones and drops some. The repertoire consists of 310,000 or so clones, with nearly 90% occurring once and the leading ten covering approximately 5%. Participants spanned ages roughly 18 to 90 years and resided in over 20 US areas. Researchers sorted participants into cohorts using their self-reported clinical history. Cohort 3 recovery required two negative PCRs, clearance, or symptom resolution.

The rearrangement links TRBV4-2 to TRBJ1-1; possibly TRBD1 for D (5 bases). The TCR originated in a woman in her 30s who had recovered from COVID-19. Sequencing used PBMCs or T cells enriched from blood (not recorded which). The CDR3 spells CASSQWGGRQMNTEAFF. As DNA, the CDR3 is TGTGCCAGCAGCCAGTGGGGGGGGAGACAAATGAACACTGAAGCTTTCTTT.